The sequence of this T cell receptor (beta chain) was determined in a study of T cells in narcolepsy. Overall study context: Donors had narcolepsy type 1 or type 2, or were healthy controls. General study findings and limits: Comparing one patient's CSF and blood CD4+ clonotypes highlighted HCRT- and TRIB2-specific autoreactive clonotypes. Some memory CD4+ repertoires had no autoreactive clone sequences. Autoreactive clonotypes reportedly recurred in blood of same and different patients, not controls.

Data came from immunoSEQ multiplex PCR; TCRdb stores just in-frame clones and leaves some out. The top ten hold approximately 1% of the sample, which has 25,000 to 30,000 clones, around 87% seen once. This clone came up a few times. Its target is unknown. V was trimmed by 0 bases and J by 4 bases, leaving 19 bases between them. This CDR3 comprises 17 residues. CDR1 is SGHKS, CDR2 YYEKEE, per germline (reference sequence). This sequence originates from a human donor in good health. V gene TRBV5-5 combines with J gene TRBJ1-1; D remains ambiguous. Sequencing was carried out using memory (CD45RA-) CD4+ T cells from blood. DNA of the CDR3: TGTGCCAGCAGCTTGGGTCTCGTGGTCACGGGAAGCACTGAAGCTTTCTTT. Translation: CASSLGLVVTGSTEAFF.